These 25 T cell receptor beta chains share one sample of origin, sequenced in a study of shared clonotypes between healthy human individuals. Data came from immunoSEQ multiplex PCR; TCRdb stores just in-frame clones and leaves some out. The table has 950,000 to 1,100,000 clones, about 70% seen once. Sequenced material: memory CD4+ T cells sorted from blood. Subset: CD45RA-negative fraction. The receptors originated from a man between 18 and 29 years old in good health.

This clone was seen only a few times. This chain links TRBV7-2 with TRBJ1-1; TRBD1 aligns across 7 bases. Trimming removed 7 bases from V and 2 bases from J; junction bases left unmatched: 10. This CDR3 region has 15 residues. The germline V gene encodes CDR1 SGHTA and CDR2 FQGNSA. DNA for the CDR3: TGTGCCAGCACCGACCCGGGACAGAAAAACACTGAAGCTTTCTTT. It is translated as CASTDPGQKNTEAFF.

There are a few counts of this clone. This rearrangement joins TRBV6-1 to TRBJ2-7; TRBD2 is a possible D gene (7 bases). The CDR3 extends over 16 amino acids. Trimming took 1 base from V and 2 from J, leaving 15 bases between them. Germline V gene sequence: CDR1 MNHNS, CDR2 SASEGT. As DNA, the CDR3 is TGTGCCAGCAGTGAAGGGGGGGGACACCTAGCCTACGAGCAGTACTTC. Translated: CASSEGGGHLAYEQYF.

Here the CDR3 reads CASSDRGRVHGYTF. Here the CDR3 DNA reads TGTGCCAGCAGTGATAGGGGCAGGGTTCATGGCTACACCTTC. The J gene is TRBJ1-2, the V gene TRBV6-1, with D possibly being TRBD1 (5 bases). Trimming removed 3 bases at V and 6 bases at J, with 14 bases between. Per germline, CDR1 MNHNS and CDR2 SASEGT. The length of the CDR3 is 14 residues.

This clone was recorded once. V usage is TRBV27 and J usage is TRBJ1-5; D is ambiguous. The CDR3 has 17 residues. Germline V gene sequence: CDR1 MNHEY, CDR2 SMNVEV (reference sequence). V was cut by 5 bases and J by 4 bases, with 21 bases left in between. The CDR3 DNA sequence: TGTGCCAGCAGTCTACGGGCCCCAGGAAGAGGTAATCAGCCCCAGCATTTT. Translating gives CASSLRAPGRGNQPQHF.

V gene TRBV10-3 combines with J gene TRBJ1-2; D gene uncertain. This CDR3 comprises 11 residues. V shed 3 bases and J shed 4 bases, with 3 bases lying between them. Looked up from germline, CDR1 is ENHRY and CDR2 is SYGVKD. The CDR3 DNA sequence: TGTGCCATCAGTGAAGCCTATGGCTACACCTTC. It yields the protein CAISEAYGYTF.

The V and J genes are TRBV10-3 and TRBJ2-5; 10 nucleotides line up with TRBD2. Germline CDR1 is ENHRY and CDR2 is SYGVKD. The V and J ends lost 8 bases and 3 bases, in that order; junction bases with no gene match: 12. The CDR3 runs to 16 residues. The CDR3 bases are TGTGCCATCTCAGCGGGGGGGGCACTAGCGGAAGAGACCCAGTACTTC. Protein: CAISAGGALAEETQYF.

The chain couples TRBV30 to TRBJ1-5, with TRBD1 matching over 10 bases. Germline trimming cut 4 bases from V and 4 bases from J; bases unmatched to any gene: 4. The CDR3 contains 14 residues. Looked up from germline, CDR1 is GTSNPN and CDR2 is SVGIG (reference sequence). CDR3 loop: CAWTPGQGNQPQHF. The CDR3 nucleotides read TGTGCCTGGACTCCGGGACAGGGGAATCAGCCCCAGCATTTT.

The chain uses TRBV27 and TRBJ1-1, with TRBD1 matching over 9 bases. From germline, CDR1 is MNHEY and CDR2 SMNVEV (reference sequence). The V segment lost 5 bases and the J segment 4 bases; nucleotides outside the gene matches: 8. The CDR3 runs 15 residues. CDR3 DNA sequence: TGTGCCAGCAGTCCGGTGACAGGGGGGGCCACTGAAGCTTTCTTT. As protein: CASSPVTGGATEAFF.

This clone was seen more than once but under ten times. The chain joins TRBV5-1 to TRBJ1-6; 10 nucleotides match TRBD1. V gave up 0 bases and J gave up 10 bases; unmatched junction bases: 4. CDR1 SGHRS and CDR2 YFSETQ come from the germline V gene. The CDR3 totals 15 residues. DNA of the CDR3: TGCGCCAGCAGCTTGGGGGACAGGGGAGGCTCACCCCTCCACTTT. Protein product: CASSLGDRGGSPLHF.

This clone was counted a few times. This chain links TRBV2 with TRBJ1-2; TRBD1 matches at 10 bases. The V segment lost 6 bases and the J segment 5 bases; nucleotides outside the gene matches: 6. The CDR3 runs 14 residues. The germline V gene has CDR1 SNHLY and CDR2 FYNNEI. CDR3 nucleotide sequence: TGTGCCAGCAGGAACCGGGACAGGGGATATGGCTACACCTTC. Protein product: CASRNRDRGYGYTF. The full variable domain, with the rest looked up from reference TRBV2 and TRBJ1-2, is EPEVTQTPSHQVTQMGQEVILRCVPISNHLYFYWYRQILGQKVEFLVSFYNNEISEKSEIFDDQFSVERPDGSNFTLKIRSTKLEDSAMYFCASRNRDRGYGYTFGSGTRLTVV.

The chain combines TRBV5-1 with TRBJ2-1; possibly TRBD1 or TRBD2 for D (5 bases each). CDR1 and CDR2 (germline): SGHRS, YFSETQ. The length of the CDR3 is 15 residues. Trimming stripped 1 base from V and 3 bases from J, with 11 bases between. DNA for the CDR3: TGCGCCAGCAGCTTGATTCGGGACCTCTACAATGAGCAGTTCTTC. Residues: CASSLIRDLYNEQFF.

The rearrangement uses TRBV2 and TRBJ1-5, with 7 bases fitting TRBD1. CDR1 is SNHLY and CDR2 is FYNNEI in the germline V gene. This CDR3 contains 15 residues. V was pared by 6 bases and J by 6 bases, with 11 bases of the junction left unmatched. Here the CDR3 reads CASSGTALATQPQHF. The CDR3 DNA reads as TGTGCCAGCAGCGGGACAGCGCTTGCGACTCAGCCCCAGCATTTT.

This clone was seen more than once but under ten times. The J gene is TRBJ1-5, the V gene TRBV6-1; unclear D gene. Germline values: CDR1 MNHNS, CDR2 SASEGT. There are 16 residues in the CDR3. The V gene lost 1 base and the J gene lost 0 bases, with 10 bases spanning the gap. The chain's CDR3 is CASSEGAGYSNQPQHF. CDR3 DNA: TGTGCCAGCAGTGAAGGGGCAGGTTATAGCAATCAGCCCCAGCATTTT.

This clone occurred once. The chain uses TRBV2 and TRBJ1-5; D is perhaps TRBD1 (6 bases). V lost 5 bases, J lost 6 bases, and 14 bases lay in between. Looked up from germline, CDR1 is SNHLY and CDR2 is FYNNEI. This CDR3 is built from 14 residues. The CDR3 loop reads CASSNTGSSQPQHF. The CDR3 DNA is TGTGCCAGCAGTAACACAGGGTCGAGTCAGCCCCAGCATTTT.

The CDR3 DNA sequence: TGTGCCAGCAGCTTCGGCAGCGGCTACGAGCAGTACTTC. Amino acids: CASSFGSGYEQYF. The chain couples TRBV5-5 to TRBJ2-7, with D perhaps matching TRBD2 (5 bases). V was shortened by 2 bases and J by 3 bases, with 9 bases between the two germline ends. This CDR3 is 13 amino acids long. Germline V gives CDR1 SGHKS, CDR2 YYEKEE (reference sequence).

This clone was picked up one time. DNA of the CDR3: TGTGCCAGCAGCTTAGTTCCTAACACAGATACGCAGTATTTT. This gives the protein CASSLVPNTDTQYF. V gene TRBV11-2 combines with J gene TRBJ2-3; D is unresolved. CDR3 length: 14 residues. Deletions cut 1 base from V and 2 bases from J, with 7 bases between. Germline V CDR1 and CDR2: SGHAT, FQNNGV.

This clone was seen a few times. The genes are TRBV5-4 and TRBJ2-1; TRBD2 agrees at 12 bases. J gave up 4 bases and V 4 bases, and 12 bases lay outside the gene matches. From germline, CDR1 is SGHNT and CDR2 YYREEE (reference sequence). This CDR3 is 18 amino acids long. Here the CDR3 DNA reads TGTGCCAGCAGCCGACGAACGGGACTAGCGGGTGCGTACAATGAGCAGTTCTTC. Translated, it gives CASSRRTGLAGAYNEQFF.

This clone was counted between two and nine times. V is TRBV5-1 and J is TRBJ1-2, with TRBD1 as a possible D gene (5 bases). The V and J ends lost 0 bases and 5 bases respectively, with 17 bases between them. CDR1 is SGHRS and CDR2 is YFSETQ in the germline V gene. The CDR3 is made up of 16 amino acids. CDR3 nucleotide sequence: TGCGCCAGCAGCTTGGCCACAGGTCCCCCCGGATATGGCTACACCTTC. Amino acid sequence: CASSLATGPPGYGYTF.

This chain links TRBV5-1 with TRBJ2-5, with 10 bases fitting TRBD2. CDR3 length: 16 amino acids. V lost 0 bases to trimming and J lost 5 bases; unmatched junction nucleotides: 7. Germline values: CDR1 SGHRS, CDR2 YFSETQ. The CDR3 protein is CASSLASSGRGETQYF. In nucleotides, the CDR3 is TGCGCCAGCAGCTTGGCCTCGAGCGGGAGGGGTGAGACCCAGTACTTC. The full variable domain, its missing parts supplied by reference TRBV5-1 and TRBJ2-5, is KAGVTQTPRYLIKTRGQQVTLSCSPISGHRSVSWYQQTPGQGLQFLFEYFSETQRNKGNFPGRFSGRQFSNSRSEMNVSTLELGDSALYLCASSLASSGRGETQYFGPGTRLLVL.

V and J are TRBV5-4 and TRBJ2-5; a possible D gene is TRBD1 (6 bases). Trimming shortened V by 0 bases and J by 3 bases, and 9 bases separated the two germline ends. This CDR3 spans 14 amino acids. CDR1 SGHNT and CDR2 YYREEE come from the germline V gene (reference sequence). CDR3 protein: CASSLVSGEETQYF. The CDR3 DNA reads TGTGCCAGCAGCTTGGTATCAGGGGAAGAGACCCAGTACTTC.

The sample holds a few counts of this clone. The chain couples TRBV5-5 to TRBJ1-1, with a weak D call TRBD1 (6 bases). Germline V CDR1 and CDR2: SGHKS, YYEKEE (reference sequence). The V and J ends lost 0 bases and 5 bases respectively, with 11 bases between them. The CDR3 is 14 amino acids. This CDR3 is CASSLEGGRTEAFF. The DNA for the CDR3 is TGTGCCAGCAGCTTGGAGGGGGGTAGGACTGAAGCTTTCTTT.

The chain uses TRBV7-8 and TRBJ1-2, with 8 bases lining up with TRBD1. Looked up from germline, CDR1 is SGHVS and CDR2 is FQNEAQ. There are 15 residues in the CDR3. V shed 1 base, J shed 4 bases, and the junction held 5 bases outside the gene matches. The CDR3 here is CASSLVGDRGYGYTF. DNA for the CDR3: TGTGCCAGCAGCTTAGTTGGTGACAGGGGCTATGGCTACACCTTC.

This clone was observed a handful of times. Other DNA sequences of this sample code for an identical CDR3. V gene TRBV28 combines with J gene TRBJ1-2; D is ambiguous. Germline CDR1 and CDR2: MDHEN and SYDVKM. The V end lost 4 bases, the J end lost 4 bases, and 7 bases lay between the germline ends. This CDR3 spans 12 amino acids. The CDR3 spells CASSSTSYGYTF. The CDR3 coding sequence is TGTGCCAGCAGTTCTACCAGCTATGGCTACACCTTC.

This chain uses TRBV11-2 with TRBJ2-3, with a weak D call TRBD2 (6 bases). The CDR3 is 15 residues long. Deletions cut 5 bases from V and 1 base from J, with 13 bases between. Germline V gene data show CDR1 as SGHAT and CDR2 as FQNNGV. The chain's CDR3 is CASSPGVGRTDTQYF. CDR3 DNA sequence: TGTGCCAGCAGCCCGGGGGTTGGGCGCACAGATACGCAGTATTTT.

V is TRBV9 and J is TRBJ2-2; TRBD1 aligns across 8 bases. V trimming: 4 bases; J trimming: 4 bases; junction bases outside the gene matches: 9. The germline CDR1 and CDR2 sequences are SGDLS and YYNGEE. The CDR3 totals 16 residues. The CDR3 DNA follows: TGTGCCAGCAGCACGACAGGGGTTCAATTCACCGGGGAGCTGTTTTTT. Protein sequence: CASSTTGVQFTGELFF. The full variable domain, its missing parts supplied by reference TRBV9 and TRBJ2-2, is DSGVTQTPKHLITATGQRVTLRCSPRSGDLSVYWYQQSLDQGLQFLIQYYNGEERAKGNILERFSAQQFPDLHSELNLSSLELGDSALYFCASSTTGVQFTGELFFGEGSRLTVL.